Below, 5 T cell receptor beta chains from the same sample are listed, as sequenced in a study of high-grade serous ovarian cancer treatment subgroups. Generated by immunoSEQ multiplex PCR, the TCRdb table keeps only in-frame clones and is missing some. The sample yields approximately 4,800 clones, approximately 78% seen once. Tumor tissue was taken before any definitive surgery or chemotherapy was given. Sequenced sample: tumor tissue. The receptors derive from a human donor with high-grade serous ovarian cancer.

The gene calls are TRBV28 and TRBJ2-3; 8 bases fit TRBD1. The CDR3 contains 14 residues. The junction had 4 bases not matched to a gene; V was cut back by 8 bases and J by 0 bases. The germline V gene encodes CDR1 MDHEN and CDR2 SYDVKM. CDR3 coding DNA: TGTGCCAGCGTTCGACAGGGGAGCACAGATACGCAGTATTTT. This sequence encodes CASVRQGSTDTQYF.

This clone has just one count. The rearrangement uses TRBV10-3 and TRBJ2-7; tentative D call: TRBD1 (6 bases). Trimming removed 2 bases at V and 1 base at J, with 12 bases between. Looked up from germline, CDR1 is ENHRY and CDR2 is SYGVKD. This CDR3 is 15 amino acids long. The CDR3 here is CAISENRERSYEQYF. Written as DNA, the CDR3 is TGTGCCATCAGTGAGAACAGGGAAAGGTCCTACGAGCAGTACTTC.

This clone appeared a few times. The chain employs TRBV5-1 and TRBJ1-1, with TRBD1 as a possible D gene (6 bases). The CDR3 consists of 13 residues. The V gene lost 3 bases and the J gene lost 6 bases, with 12 bases spanning the gap. The V gene's germline CDR1 is SGHRS and CDR2 YFSETQ. The CDR3 nucleotides are TGCGCCAGCAGCTCCGGGACATTCGCTGAAGCTTTCTTT. This sequence encodes CASSSGTFAEAFF.

This sequence joins TRBV4-3 and TRBJ1-6; 9 bases are shared with TRBD1. This CDR3 region has 16 residues. V gave up 0 bases and J gave up 6 bases; unmatched junction bases: 3. Looked up from germline, CDR1 is LGHNA and CDR2 is YSLEER. The chain's CDR3 is CASSQEWTGVNSPLHF. CDR3 bases: TGCGCCAGCAGCCAAGAATGGACAGGGGTTAATTCACCCCTCCACTTT.

This rearrangement joins TRBV5-6 to TRBJ2-5; 7 bases agree with TRBD2. The V and J ends lost 3 bases and 5 bases, in that order; junction bases with no gene match: 4. The CDR3 covers 13 residues. CDR1 is SGHDT, CDR2 YYEEEE, per germline. Here the CDR3 reads CASSSGLPETQYF. CDR3 nucleotide sequence: TGTGCCAGCAGCTCGGGACTACCCGAGACCCAGTACTTC.